Shown below are 21 T cell receptor beta chains from a single sample sequenced in a study of cytomegalovirus exposure and HLA in healthy donors. The PCR made use of 60 Vbeta and 13 Jbeta primers. Sequenced by immunoSEQ multiplex PCR; TCRdb stores in-frame clones only, minus some. The sample has 140,000 or so clones, about 74% seen once. The material sequenced was PBMCs. These receptors originate from a man aged 18 to 29 in good health and CMV-seropositive.

This clone showed up many times. The genes are TRBV10-1 and TRBJ2-7, with TRBD1 matching over 11 bases. The CDR3 covers 17 residues. Germline loops: CDR1 WNHNN, CDR2 SYGVQD (reference sequence). With 0 bases clipped from V and 6 bases from J, the junction kept 10 bases outside the gene matches. The CDR3 sequence: CASSESRGKDRGREQYF. For the CDR3, the DNA is TGCGCCAGCAGTGAGTCGAGAGGAAAGGACAGGGGGCGCGAGCAGTACTTC.

CDR3 sequence (DNA): TGTGCCAGCAGCATAGGACAGCTGAGCTCCTACAATGAGCAGTTCTTC. As protein: CASSIGQLSSYNEQFF. This rearrangement joins TRBV9 to TRBJ2-1; tentatively, D is TRBD1 (6 bases). This CDR3 is 16 amino acids long. The germline gives CDR1 SGDLS, CDR2 YYNGEE. Trimming took off 4 bases at V and 0 bases at J, with 14 bases between the two ends.

CDR3 sequence reads: CASSLAGGPRDEQFF. CDR3 in DNA: TGTGCCAGCAGTTTAGCGGGGGGCCCAAGGGATGAGCAGTTCTTC. The V gene is TRBV28, the J gene TRBJ2-1, with 8 bases that match TRBD2. V lost 2 bases to trimming and J lost 8 bases; unmatched junction nucleotides: 8. The CDR3 spans 15 residues. Germline lookup yields CDR1 MDHEN and CDR2 SYDVKM. Looking up the rest from reference TRBV28 and TRBJ2-1 gives the full variable domain: DVKVTQSSRYLVKRTGEKVFLECVQDMDHENMFWYRQDPGLGLRLIYFSYDVKMKEKGDIPEGYSVSREKKERFSLILESASTNQTSMYLCASSLAGGPRDEQFFGPGTRLTVL.

This chain connects TRBV7-2 to TRBJ1-2; perhaps TRBD1 as D (5 bases). The CDR3 consists of 13 residues. The germline V gene has CDR1 SGHTA and CDR2 FQGNSA. Trimming shortened V by 8 bases and J by 0 bases, and 10 bases separated the two germline ends. The CDR3 here is CASSGVTNYGYTF. In nucleotides, the CDR3 is TGTGCCAGCTCGGGGGTGACTAACTATGGCTACACCTTC.

V is TRBV9 and J is TRBJ1-1; the D gene is possibly TRBD1 (5 bases). The V gene's germline CDR1 is SGDLS and CDR2 YYNGEE. This CDR3 region has 15 residues. V was cut by 4 bases and J by 5 bases, with 18 bases left in between. For the CDR3, the DNA is TGTGCCAGCAGCCTCATCGGGGGAGGGAAGACTGAAGCTTTCTTT. Its protein is CASSLIGGGKTEAFF.

This clone appeared a single time. V is TRBV4-1 and J is TRBJ2-7; TRBD1 is a possible D gene (6 bases). The germline CDR1 and CDR2 sequences are MGHRA and YSYEKL. V shed 4 bases and J shed 1 base, with 11 bases lying between them. This CDR3 comprises 14 residues. The CDR3 loop is CASSLGTNSYEQYF. CDR3 in DNA: TGCGCCAGCAGCCTCGGGACAAATTCCTACGAGCAGTACTTC.

This chain uses TRBV4-2 with TRBJ1-4, with 7 bases lining up with TRBD1. This CDR3 has 16 residues. CDR1 is LGHNA and CDR2 is YNFKEQ in the germline V gene. V gave up 0 bases and J gave up 8 bases; unmatched junction bases: 9. DNA for the CDR3: TGTGCCAGCAGCCAAGACCCGACAGGGAAGGCAGAAAAACTGTTTTTT. Protein product: CASSQDPTGKAEKLFF.

V is TRBV28 and J is TRBJ2-1; 9 nucleotides align to TRBD2. In germline, CDR1 is MDHEN, CDR2 SYDVKM. After removal of 9 bases from V and 9 bases from J, the junction contained 9 bases not matched to a gene. The CDR3 sequence is 13 residues long. The CDR3 coding sequence is TGTGCCAGTCACGGGCTAGCGGGATTTGAGCAGTTCTTC. As protein: CASHGLAGFEQFF.

This sequence joins TRBV27 and TRBJ1-1; 9 bases agree with TRBD1. Germline V lookup: CDR1 MNHEY, CDR2 SMNVEV (reference sequence). This CDR3 is 14 amino acids long. V shed 5 bases, J shed 3 bases, and the junction held 4 bases outside the gene matches. CDR3 nucleotides: TGTGCCAGCAGTAAACAGGGGGCTTACACTGAAGCTTTCTTT. This codes for CASSKQGAYTEAFF.

V is TRBV28 and J is TRBJ2-2; the match to TRBD2 covers 7 bases. Germline V gene lookup returns CDR1 MDHEN and CDR2 SYDVKM. V was clipped by 10 bases and J by 1 base; unmatched bases: 6. The CDR3 totals 14 residues. The CDR3 reads CAIRPSGNTGELFF. The CDR3 DNA is TGTGCCATCAGACCTAGCGGGAACACCGGGGAGCTGTTTTTT.

This sequence joins TRBV27 and TRBJ2-7; weak D call: TRBD1 (6 bases). This CDR3 has 15 amino acids. V lost 6 bases to trimming and J lost 3 bases, with 18 bases between them. Per the germline V gene, CDR1 is MNHEY and CDR2 is SMNVEV (reference sequence). The CDR3 nucleotides are TGTGCCAGCAGCCTCTGGGACACGAACCGCTACGAGCAGTACTTC. Residues: CASSLWDTNRYEQYF.

The CDR3 sequence is CATSRDLGTVTDTQYF. The CDR3 DNA reads TGTGCCACCAGCAGAGATTTAGGGACAGTCACAGATACGCAGTATTTT. This sequence joins TRBV15 and TRBJ2-3; 7 nucleotides match TRBD1. Per germline, CDR1 LNHNV and CDR2 YYDKDF (reference sequence). V lost 0 bases and J lost 2; bases outside the gene matches: 5. This CDR3 comprises 16 residues. The entire variable domain, with the rest obtained from reference TRBV15 and TRBJ2-3, is as follows: DAMVIQNPRYQVTQFGKPVTLSCSQTLNHNVMYWYQQKSSQAPKLLFHYYDKDFNNEADTPDNFQSRRPNTSFCFLDIRSPGLGDTAMYLCATSRDLGTVTDTQYFGPGTRLTVL.

J is TRBJ2-1 and V is TRBV2; 12 positions match TRBD2. CDR3 length equals 15 residues. V shed 4 bases, J shed 10 bases, and the junction held 8 bases outside the gene matches. From germline, CDR1 is SNHLY and CDR2 FYNNEI. This CDR3 is CASSVRLAGAGEQFF. CDR3 coding DNA: TGTGCCAGCAGTGTTAGACTAGCGGGGGCTGGAGAGCAGTTCTTC.

This clone was recorded only once. This chain links TRBV7-9 with TRBJ2-1, with 11 bases lining up with TRBD2. The V gene's germline CDR1 is SEHNR and CDR2 FQNEAQ (reference sequence). The ends lost 5 bases at V and 6 bases at J; junction bases unmatched: 6. CDR3 length: 15 amino acids. CDR3 nucleotide sequence: TGTGCCAGCAGCCAGACTAGCGGGATTGTCAATGAGCAGTTCTTC. It is translated as CASSQTSGIVNEQFF.

This clone turned up a few times. The same CDR3 arises from other DNA sequences in this sample as well. This chain links TRBV9 with TRBJ2-1; 11 bases match TRBD2. CDR1 is SGDLS and CDR2 is YYNGEE in the germline V gene. The CDR3 has 15 amino acids. The trim removed 0 bases at V and 9 bases at J, leaving 5 bases unmatched. CDR3: CASSVVAGGPGEQFF. CDR3 sequence (DNA): TGTGCCAGCAGCGTAGTAGCGGGAGGGCCTGGTGAGCAGTTCTTC.

The CDR3 bases are TGTGCCAGCAGCGTAGGCGGGGGCCAAGAGACCCAGTACTTC. The encoded protein is CASSVGGGQETQYF. This rearrangement joins TRBV9 to TRBJ2-5; 7 bases match TRBD2. V shed 0 bases, J shed 1 base, and the junction held 0 bases outside the gene matches. CDR1 and CDR2 (germline): SGDLS, YYNGEE. The CDR3 is 14 amino acids.

This clone counts as medium-sized. CDR3: CASSWSGRDTEAFF. The CDR3 DNA is TGTGCCAGCAGTTGGTCTGGGAGGGACACTGAAGCTTTCTTT. V and J are TRBV25-1 and TRBJ1-1; D ambiguous. Trimming cost V 5 bases and J 3 bases, with 13 bases left between them. Germline-derived CDR1 and CDR2 are MGHDK and SYGVNS. CDR3 length equals 14 residues.

The rearrangement links TRBV7-8 to TRBJ1-1; TRBD1 is a possible D gene (6 bases). The CDR3 sequence is 17 residues long. Germline CDR1 reads SGHVS; CDR2 reads FQNEAQ. The V end was cut by 2 bases, the J end by 1 base, with 17 bases between. CDR3 protein: CASSLNPDLTGNTEAFF. The CDR3 DNA sequence: TGTGCCAGCAGCTTAAACCCCGACCTGACAGGGAACACTGAAGCTTTCTTT.

This clone has a handful of counts. V and J are TRBV7-9 and TRBJ1-5, with 7 bases aligning to TRBD1. Germline CDR1 and CDR2: SEHNR and FQNEAQ (reference sequence). V lost 4 bases and J lost 6; bases outside the gene matches: 3. The CDR3 runs to 13 residues. The CDR3 loop is CASSSTGIQPQHF. The DNA of the CDR3 is TGTGCCAGCAGCTCGACAGGGATTCAGCCCCAGCATTTT. The full variable domain, in which reference TRBV7-9 and TRBJ1-5 provide the parts outside the CDR3, is DTGVSQNPRHKITKRGQNVTFRCDPISEHNRLYWYRQTLGQGPEFLTYFQNEAQLEKSRLLSDRFSAERPKGSFSTLEIQRTEQGDSAMYLCASSSTGIQPQHFGDGTRLSIL.

The gene calls are TRBV5-4 and TRBJ1-1, with TRBD1 as a possible D gene (5 bases). Trimming cost V 0 bases and J 0 bases, with 9 bases left between them. Germline assignment: CDR1 SGHNT and CDR2 YYREEE (reference sequence). The CDR3 has 15 amino acids. As DNA, the CDR3 is TGTGCCAGCAGCTTGGGTGACAGAATGAACACTGAAGCTTTCTTT. Translation: CASSLGDRMNTEAFF.

This clone appeared a single time. The rearrangement uses TRBV19 and TRBJ1-1; no clear D. Germline V gene data show CDR1 as LNHDA and CDR2 as SQIVND (reference sequence). This CDR3 has 14 residues. Trimming took off 3 bases at V and 4 bases at J, with 12 bases between the two ends. CDR3 sequence: CASSMEETITEAFF. DNA of the CDR3: TGTGCCAGTAGTATGGAGGAGACAATCACTGAAGCTTTCTTT.